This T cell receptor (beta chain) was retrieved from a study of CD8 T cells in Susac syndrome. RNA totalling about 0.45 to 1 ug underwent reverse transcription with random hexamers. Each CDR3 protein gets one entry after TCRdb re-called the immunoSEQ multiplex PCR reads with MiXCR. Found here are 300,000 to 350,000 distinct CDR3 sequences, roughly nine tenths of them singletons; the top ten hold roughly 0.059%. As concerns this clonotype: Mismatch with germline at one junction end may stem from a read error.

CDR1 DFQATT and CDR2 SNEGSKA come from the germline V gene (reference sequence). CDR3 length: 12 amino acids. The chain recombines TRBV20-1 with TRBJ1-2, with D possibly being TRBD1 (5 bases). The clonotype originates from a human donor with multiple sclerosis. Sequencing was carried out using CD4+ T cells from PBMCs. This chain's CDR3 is CSARIGLRGARF. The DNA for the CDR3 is TGCAGTGCTAGAATCGGACTGAGGGGAGCCCGCTTC.